This T cell receptor beta chain is from a study of response to subunit inactivated influenza vaccine. With 5 bases clipped from V and 1 base from J, the junction kept 14 bases outside the gene matches. CDR1 and CDR2 from the germline V gene are DFQATT and SNEGSKA (reference sequence). The CDR3 covers 16 residues. This clonotype came up many times. TCRdb reprocessed the RT-PCR reads with MiXCR, giving one entry per CDR3 protein. The repertoire holds about 650,000 distinct CDR3 sequences, with around 13% as singletons. The input for sequencing was PBMCs from blood, taken around 14 days before vaccination. The gene calls are TRBV20-1 and TRBJ2-7; 7 positions agree with TRBD2. The receptor comes from a man in his forties or fifties who received an inactivated influenza vaccine. The CDR3 reads CSAPLTGLADSYEQYF. CDR3 bases: TGCAGTGCTCCACTGACGGGGCTAGCGGATTCCTACGAGCAGTACTTC.